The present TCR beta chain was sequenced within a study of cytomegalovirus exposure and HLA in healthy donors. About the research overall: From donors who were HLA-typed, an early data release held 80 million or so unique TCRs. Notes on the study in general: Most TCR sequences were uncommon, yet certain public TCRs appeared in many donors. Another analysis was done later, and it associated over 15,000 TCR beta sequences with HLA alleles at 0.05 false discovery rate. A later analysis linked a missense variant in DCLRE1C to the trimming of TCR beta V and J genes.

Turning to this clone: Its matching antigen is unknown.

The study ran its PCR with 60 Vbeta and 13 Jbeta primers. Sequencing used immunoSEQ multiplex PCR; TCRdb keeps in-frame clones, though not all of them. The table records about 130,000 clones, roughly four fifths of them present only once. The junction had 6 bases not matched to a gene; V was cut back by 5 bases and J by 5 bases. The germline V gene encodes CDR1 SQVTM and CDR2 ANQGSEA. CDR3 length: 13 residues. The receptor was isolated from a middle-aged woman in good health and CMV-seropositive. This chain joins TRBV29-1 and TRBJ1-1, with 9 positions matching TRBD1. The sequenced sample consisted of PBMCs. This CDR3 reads CSVNRGQRTEAFF. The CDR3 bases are TGCAGCGTTAACAGGGGGCAGAGGACTGAAGCTTTCTTT. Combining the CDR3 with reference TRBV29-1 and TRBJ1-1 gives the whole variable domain SAVISQKPSRDICQRGTSLTIQCQVDSQVTMMFWYRQQPGQSLTLIATANQGSEATYESGFVIDKFPISRPNLTFSTLTVSNMSPEDSSIYLCSVNRGQRTEAFFGQGTRLTVV.